Below, 4 T cell receptor beta chains from the same sample are listed, as sequenced in a study of blood T cells in healthy people across ages. A sample-barcoded 5' primer and a J-beta primer mix were used in a second PCR of roughly 6 to 11 cycles. Using its own MiXCR run on the 5' RACE reads, TCRdb lists one record per CDR3 protein. The table lists 710,000 or so distinct CDR3 sequences, about a fifth of them singletons. The sequencing input was blood. These receptor sequences come from an older man in good health.

This rearrangement joins TRBV29-1 to TRBJ2-7; D is possibly TRBD1 (6 bases). V was pared by 3 bases and J by 4 bases, with 19 bases between. The CDR3 runs 15 residues. Looked up from germline, CDR1 is SQVTM and CDR2 is ANQGSEA. DNA for the CDR3: TGCAGCGTTGACAAACTACCACAGGGCAAGTACGAGCAGTACTTC. Translation: CSVDKLPQGKYEQYF.

The V gene is TRBV6-5, the J gene TRBJ1-1; 10 positions agree with TRBD1. Trimming at V came to 5 bases and at J to 5 bases, leaving 8 bases not matched to a gene. Germline V lookup: CDR1 MNHEY, CDR2 SVGAGI. The CDR3 loop spans 15 amino acids. CDR3 loop: CASSDIWGQGTEAFF. DNA of the CDR3: TGTGCCAGCAGTGACATCTGGGGACAGGGGACTGAAGCTTTCTTT.

For this clonotype: Given the absence of the conserved phenylalanine or tryptophan at the CDR3 end, a read error is likely. The rearrangement links TRBV12-3 or TRBV12-4 to TRBJ1-5; 8 nucleotides line up with TRBD1. Trimming cost V 5 bases and J 11 bases; bases outside gene matches: 11. There are 14 residues in the CDR3. CDR3 coding DNA: TGTGCCAGCAGTCGGACAGGGCAATCAGTTTCCCAGCATCTT. Translation: CASSRTGQSVSQHL.

The CDR3 protein is CSVGGAQGRYEQYF. CDR3 sequence (DNA): TGCAGCGTTGGAGGGGCTCAGGGTCGCTACGAGCAGTACTTC. The chain links TRBV29-1 to TRBJ2-5; D assignment may be TRBD1 or TRBD2 (5 bases each). The J call could be wrong; TRBJ2-7 is a better fit for the DNA end. The CDR3 contains 14 residues. CDR1 is SQVTM, CDR2 ANQGSEA, per germline.